Sequencing of this T cell receptor beta chain was carried out in a study of T cells in Graves' hyperthyroidism and ophthalmopathy. Study details: At the time of initial diagnosis and before any treatment, peripheral blood was collected.

Germline CDR1 is DFQATT and CDR2 is SNEGSKA (reference sequence). CDR3 size: 17 residues. V was shortened by 0 bases and J by 4 bases, with 18 bases between the two germline ends. TCR beta CDR3 regions were amplified from RNA. During a first-round RT-PCR of the TCR CDR3, the HTBI primer set was used. TCRdb re-called the multiplex PCR reads through MiXCR, storing one row per CDR3 protein. The sample lists about 600,000 distinct CDR3 sequences; approximately 15% were seen once. The clonotype was recovered from a woman between 18 and 29 years old with Graves' ophthalmopathy. Sequenced sample: blood. The chain couples TRBV20-1 to TRBJ2-2; D may be TRBD2 (5 bases). CDR3 bases: TGCAGTGCTAGAGATCGAGGAGGAGTTTATGTCACCGGGGAGCTGTTTTTT. This gives the protein CSARDRGGVYVTGELFF.